The entry below describes one T cell receptor beta chain. The sample originates from a study of OX40 agonist ivuxolimab in advanced cancers. This table comes from immunoSEQ multiplex PCR, and its TCRdb copy is limited to in-frame clones, with some not included. The sample has some 76,000 clones, roughly nine tenths seen once; the top ten hold less than 10%. The specimen comprised CD4+ or CD8+ T cells sorted from blood, sampled in a trial of the OX40 agonist ivuxolimab. The source of this sequence is an adult with an advanced solid tumor such as melanoma, head and neck, liver or kidney cancer.

CDR3 DNA: TGTGCCAGCAGCTCAGGTGCCCCAGGGGGGGTCTATGGCTACACCTTC. Translated: CASSSGAPGGVYGYTF. The chain joins TRBV11-2 to TRBJ1-2, with 7 positions matching TRBD1. Germline lookup yields CDR1 SGHAT and CDR2 FQNNGV. The CDR3 runs to 16 residues. After removal of 4 bases from V and 4 bases from J, the junction contained 12 bases not matched to a gene.